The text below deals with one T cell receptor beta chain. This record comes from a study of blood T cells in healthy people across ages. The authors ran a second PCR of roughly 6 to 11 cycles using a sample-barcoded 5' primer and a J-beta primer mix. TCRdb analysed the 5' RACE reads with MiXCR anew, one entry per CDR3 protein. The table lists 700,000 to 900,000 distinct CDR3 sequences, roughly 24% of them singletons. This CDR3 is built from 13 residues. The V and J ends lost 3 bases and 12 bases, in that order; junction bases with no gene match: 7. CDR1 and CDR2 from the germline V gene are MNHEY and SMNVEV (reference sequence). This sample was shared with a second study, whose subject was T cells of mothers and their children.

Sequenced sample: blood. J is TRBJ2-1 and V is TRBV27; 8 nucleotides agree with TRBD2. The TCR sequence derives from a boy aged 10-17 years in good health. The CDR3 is CASSFPGGSGQFF. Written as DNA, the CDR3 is TGTGCCAGCAGTTTCCCGGGAGGGAGTGGGCAGTTCTTC.